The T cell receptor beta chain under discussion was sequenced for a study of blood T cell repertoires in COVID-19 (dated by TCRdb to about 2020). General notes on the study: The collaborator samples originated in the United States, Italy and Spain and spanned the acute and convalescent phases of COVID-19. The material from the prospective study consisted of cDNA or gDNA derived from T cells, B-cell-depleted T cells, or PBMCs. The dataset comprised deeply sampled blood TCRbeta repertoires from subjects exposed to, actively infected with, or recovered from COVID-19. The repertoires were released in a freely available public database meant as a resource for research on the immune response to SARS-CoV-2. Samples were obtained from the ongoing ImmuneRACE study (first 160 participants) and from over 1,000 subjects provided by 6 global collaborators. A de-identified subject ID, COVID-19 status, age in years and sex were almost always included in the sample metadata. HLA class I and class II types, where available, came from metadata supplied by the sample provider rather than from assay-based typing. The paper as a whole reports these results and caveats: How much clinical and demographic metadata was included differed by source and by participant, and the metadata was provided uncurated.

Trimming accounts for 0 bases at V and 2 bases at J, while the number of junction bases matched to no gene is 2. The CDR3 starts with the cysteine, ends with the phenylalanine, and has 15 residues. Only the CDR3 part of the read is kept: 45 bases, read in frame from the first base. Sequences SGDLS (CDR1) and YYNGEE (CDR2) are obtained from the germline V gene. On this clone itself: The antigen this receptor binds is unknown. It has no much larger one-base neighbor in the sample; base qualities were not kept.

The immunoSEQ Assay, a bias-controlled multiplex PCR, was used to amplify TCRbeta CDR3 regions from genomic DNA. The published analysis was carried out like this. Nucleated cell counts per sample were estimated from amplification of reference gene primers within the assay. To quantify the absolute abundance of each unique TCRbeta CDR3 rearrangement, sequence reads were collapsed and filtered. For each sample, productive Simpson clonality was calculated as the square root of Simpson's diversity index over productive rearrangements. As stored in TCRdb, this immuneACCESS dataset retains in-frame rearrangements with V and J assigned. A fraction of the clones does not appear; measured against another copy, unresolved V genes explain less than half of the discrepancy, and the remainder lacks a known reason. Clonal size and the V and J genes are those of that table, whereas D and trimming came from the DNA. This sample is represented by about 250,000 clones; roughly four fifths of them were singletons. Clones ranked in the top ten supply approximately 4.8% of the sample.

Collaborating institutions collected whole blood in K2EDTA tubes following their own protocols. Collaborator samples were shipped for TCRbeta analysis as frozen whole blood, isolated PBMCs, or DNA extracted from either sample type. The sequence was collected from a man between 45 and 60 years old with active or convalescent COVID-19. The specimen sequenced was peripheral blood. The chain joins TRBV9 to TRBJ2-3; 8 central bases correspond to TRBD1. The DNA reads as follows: TGTGCCAGCAGCGTAGTGACAGGGGACACAGATACGCAGTATTTT. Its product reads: CASSVVTGDTDTQYF.